The entry that follows covers one T cell receptor (beta chain) sequence. As yet, its antigen is unknown. One entry per CDR3 protein, called by TCRdb with MiXCR from the reads. The sample lists roughly 860,000 distinct CDR3 sequences; approximately 32% were seen once. This sample was included in a study of T cell repertoires in cytomegalovirus infection. About the study: A matching HLA type, together with CMV infection, was signaled by public TCR beta signatures.

Study-wide findings and caveats: Totalled public TCR beta family frequency picked out people who carried CMV plus the relevant HLA. The ex vivo response showed dominance by HLA-C-restricted CMV-specific TCR beta clonotypes.

This material consisted of cultured CD8+ T cells from PBMCs, taken from culture after CMV antigen stimulation. The origin of this receptor is a human donor in good health (CMV status not recorded). Some clones in this sample may be carry-over from other donors' samples.

CDR3 nucleotide sequence: TGTGCCAGCAGCGGCACAGCTCCTAGCAATCAGCCCCAGCATTTT. Amino acid sequence: CASSGTAPSNQPQHF. The genes are TRBV5-5 and TRBJ1-5, with D unclear. V was pared by 4 bases and J by 0 bases, with 11 bases between. The CDR3 consists of 15 residues. Germline V CDR1 and CDR2: SGHKS, YYEKEE (reference sequence).